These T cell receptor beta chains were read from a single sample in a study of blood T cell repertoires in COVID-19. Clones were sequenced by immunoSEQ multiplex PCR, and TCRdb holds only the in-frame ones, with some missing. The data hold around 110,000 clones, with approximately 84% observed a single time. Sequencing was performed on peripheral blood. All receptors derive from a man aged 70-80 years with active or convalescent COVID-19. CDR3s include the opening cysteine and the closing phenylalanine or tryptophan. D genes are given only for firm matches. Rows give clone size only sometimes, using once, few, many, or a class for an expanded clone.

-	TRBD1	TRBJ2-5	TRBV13	CASSSLDRGRVQETQYF	TGTGCCAGCAGCTCCCTGGACAGGGGGCGGGTACAAGAGACCCAGTACTTC
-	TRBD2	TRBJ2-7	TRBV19	CASSTSGRYEQYF	TGTGCCAGTAGTACCAGCGGGAGGTACGAGCAGTACTTC
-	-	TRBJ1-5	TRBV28	CASSLNRVQPQHF	TGTGCCAGCAGTTTAAACAGGGTGCAGCCCCAGCATTTT
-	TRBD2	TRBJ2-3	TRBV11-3	CASSLEGLAGDTQYF	TGTGCCAGCAGCTTGGAAGGACTAGCAGGAGATACGCAGTATTTT
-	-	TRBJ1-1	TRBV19	CASRLGGETEAFF	TGTGCCAGTCGGCTCGGGGGGGAAACTGAAGCTTTCTTT
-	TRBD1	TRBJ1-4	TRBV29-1	CSVKQGEDEKLFF	TGCAGCGTTAAACAGGGGGAAGATGAAAAACTGTTTTTT
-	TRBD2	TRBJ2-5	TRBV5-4	CASSLGLAGGQETQYF	TGTGCCAGCAGCTTGGGACTAGCGGGGGGACAAGAGACCCAGTACTTC
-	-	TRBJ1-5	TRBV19	CASTPGGFPDQPQHF	TGTGCCAGTACACCGGGGGGGTTTCCAGATCAGCCCCAGCATTTT
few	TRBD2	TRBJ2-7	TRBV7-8	CASSLDGTSGNEQYF	TGTGCCAGCAGCTTAGACGGGACTAGCGGGAACGAGCAGTACTTC
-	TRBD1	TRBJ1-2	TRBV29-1	CSVRTGVIPRSDYGYTF	TGCAGCGTCCGGACAGGAGTCATTCCCAGGTCGGACTATGGCTACACCTTC
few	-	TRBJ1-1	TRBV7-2	CASSLGEGGRTEAFF	TGTGCCAGCAGCCTAGGGGAGGGGGGGAGGACTGAAGCTTTCTTT
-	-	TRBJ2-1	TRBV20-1	CSASGNYNEQFF	TGCAGTGCTAGTGGTAATTACAATGAGCAGTTCTTC
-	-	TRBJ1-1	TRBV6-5	CASTFGQLNTEAFF	TGTGCCAGCACCTTCGGACAGTTGAACACTGAAGCTTTCTTT
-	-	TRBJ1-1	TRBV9	CASSPTDGNTEAFF	TGTGCCAGCAGCCCCACAGATGGGAACACTGAAGCTTTCTTT
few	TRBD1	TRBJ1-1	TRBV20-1	CSASQGARAFF	TGCAGTGCTAGCCAGGGGGCGCGAGCTTTCTTT
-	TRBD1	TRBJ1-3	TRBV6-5	CASRPGTGINTIYF	TGTGCCAGCAGGCCTGGGACAGGGATAAACACCATATATTTT
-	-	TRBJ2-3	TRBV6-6	CACQSPNLRTDTQYF	TGTGCCTGCCAGTCCCCAAACCTCCGCACAGATACGCAGTATTTT
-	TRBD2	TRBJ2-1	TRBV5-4	CASGSSGRALSYNEQFF	TGTGCCAGCGGAAGTAGCGGGAGGGCCTTATCCTACAATGAGCAGTTCTTC
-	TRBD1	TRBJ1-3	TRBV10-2	CASGAGTGGLGNTIYF	TGCGCCAGCGGCGCCGGGACAGGGGGACTTGGAAACACCATATATTTT
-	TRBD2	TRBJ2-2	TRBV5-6	CASSFSSGSLPGELFF	TGTGCCAGCAGCTTCTCTAGCGGGAGCCTACCCGGGGAGCTGTTTTTT
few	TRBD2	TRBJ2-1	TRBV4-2	CASSQDPAGGLNEQFF	TGTGCCAGCAGCCAAGACCCAGCGGGGGGGCTCAATGAGCAGTTCTTC
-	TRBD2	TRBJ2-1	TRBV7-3	CASSLGQPGLAGLNEQFF	TGTGCCAGCAGCTTAGGCCAACCGGGACTAGCGGGCCTAAATGAGCAGTTCTTC
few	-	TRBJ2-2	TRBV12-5	CASGLGNRAANTGELFF	TGTGCTAGTGGTTTGGGCAACAGGGCTGCCAACACCGGGGAGCTGTTTTTT
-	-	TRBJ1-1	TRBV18	CASSPGGIANTEAFF	TGTGCCAGCTCACCAGGAGGGATTGCGAACACTGAAGCTTTCTTT
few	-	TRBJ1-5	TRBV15	CATSRDRGGQPQHF	TGTGCCACCAGCAGAGATAGGGGTGGACAGCCCCAGCATTTT
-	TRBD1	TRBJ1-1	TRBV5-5	CASSYGTANTEAFF	TGTGCCAGCAGCTACGGGACAGCGAACACTGAAGCTTTCTTT
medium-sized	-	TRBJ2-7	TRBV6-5	CASSPQDKDEQYF	TGTGCCAGCAGTCCACAGGACAAGGACGAGCAGTACTTC
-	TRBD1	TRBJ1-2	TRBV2	CASRPGTAYGYTF	TGTGCCAGCAGGCCCGGGACAGCTTATGGCTACACCTTC
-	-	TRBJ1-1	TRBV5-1	CASSLLQGGTEAFF	TGCGCCAGCAGCTTGTTGCAGGGTGGCACTGAAGCTTTCTTT
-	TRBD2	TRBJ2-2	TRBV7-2	CASSRPLAGNTGELFF	TGTGCCAGCAGCCGCCCACTAGCGGGCAACACCGGGGAGCTGTTTTTT
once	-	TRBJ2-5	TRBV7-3	CASSLTLQETQYF	TGTGCCAGCAGCTTAACACTACAAGAGACCCAGTACTTC
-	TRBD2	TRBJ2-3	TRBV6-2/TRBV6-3	CASSTSGYTDTQYF	TGTGCCAGCAGTACTAGCGGATACACAGATACGCAGTATTTT
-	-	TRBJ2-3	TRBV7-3	CASSASLVSTQYF	TGTGCCAGCAGCGCTTCACTAGTTTCTACGCAGTATTTT
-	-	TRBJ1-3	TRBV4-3	CASSQDLTGPGNTIYF	TGCGCCAGCAGCCAAGATCTAACAGGCCCCGGAAACACCATATATTTT
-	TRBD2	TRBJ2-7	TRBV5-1	CASSSGTSGRSSYEQYF	TGCGCCAGCAGCTCTGGGACTAGCGGCAGGAGCTCCTACGAGCAGTACTTC
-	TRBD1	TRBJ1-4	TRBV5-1	CASSLASPGQGQLSEKLFF	TGCGCCAGCAGCTTGGCGTCACCGGGACAGGGGCAATTGAGTGAAAAACTGTTTTTT
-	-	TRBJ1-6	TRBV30	CAWRTDDSPLHF	TGTGCCTGGAGAACAGATGATTCACCCCTCCACTTT
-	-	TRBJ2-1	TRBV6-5	CASSYSTGYNEQFF	TGTGCCAGCAGTTACTCGACCGGGTACAATGAGCAGTTCTTC
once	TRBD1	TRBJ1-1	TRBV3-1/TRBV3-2	CASSQEDRGREYTEAFF	TGTGCCAGCAGCCAAGAGGACAGGGGGCGAGAGTACACTGAAGCTTTCTTT
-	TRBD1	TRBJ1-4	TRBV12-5	CASGLPGTALGKLFF	TGTGCTAGTGGCCTCCCCGGGACAGCACTTGGAAAACTGTTTTTT
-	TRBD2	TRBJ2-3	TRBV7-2	CASSLLAGEDTQYF	TGTGCCAGCAGCTTACTAGCGGGGGAAGATACGCAGTATTTT
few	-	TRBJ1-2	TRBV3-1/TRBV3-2	CASSLRVGGYTF	TGTGCCAGCAGCCTCAGGGTCGGCGGCTACACCTTC
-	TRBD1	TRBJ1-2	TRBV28	CASSLYNLGQTINYGYTF	TGTGCCAGCAGTCTCTATAACCTGGGACAGACGATTAACTATGGCTACACCTTC
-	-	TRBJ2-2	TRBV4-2	CASSQDARTRGTGELFF	TGTGCCAGCAGCCAAGATGCCCGGACCAGAGGGACCGGGGAGCTGTTTTTT
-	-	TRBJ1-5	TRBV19	CASSIDTSYSNQPQHF	TGTGCCAGTAGTATTGACACCTCATATAGCAATCAGCCCCAGCATTTT
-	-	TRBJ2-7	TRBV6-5	CASSSQGHSYEQYF	TGTGCCAGCAGTTCCCAGGGGCACTCCTACGAGCAGTACTTC
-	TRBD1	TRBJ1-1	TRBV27	CASSSPGQGSNTEAFF	TGTGCCAGCAGTTCCCCGGGACAGGGCTCGAACACTGAAGCTTTCTTT
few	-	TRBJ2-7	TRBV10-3	CAIMGGGRNLYEQYF	TGTGCCATCATGGGAGGGGGGCGGAACCTCTACGAGCAGTACTTC
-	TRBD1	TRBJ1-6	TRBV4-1	CASSQDGQGSSPLHF	TGCGCCAGCAGCCAAGATGGACAGGGGAGTTCACCCCTCCACTTT
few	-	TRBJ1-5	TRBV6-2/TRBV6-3	CASSSGQLNSNQPQHF	TGTGCCAGCAGTTCCGGACAGTTAAATAGCAATCAGCCCCAGCATTTT
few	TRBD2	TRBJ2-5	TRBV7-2	CASSVSGAISPETQYF	TGTGCCAGCAGCGTTAGCGGGGCTATTTCGCCAGAGACCCAGTACTTC
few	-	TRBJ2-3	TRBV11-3	CASSLGASTDTQYF	TGTGCCAGCAGCTTAGGGGCTAGCACAGATACGCAGTATTTT
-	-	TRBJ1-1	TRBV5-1	CASSLQGSTEAFF	TGCGCCAGCAGCTTACAGGGTTCCACTGAAGCTTTCTTT